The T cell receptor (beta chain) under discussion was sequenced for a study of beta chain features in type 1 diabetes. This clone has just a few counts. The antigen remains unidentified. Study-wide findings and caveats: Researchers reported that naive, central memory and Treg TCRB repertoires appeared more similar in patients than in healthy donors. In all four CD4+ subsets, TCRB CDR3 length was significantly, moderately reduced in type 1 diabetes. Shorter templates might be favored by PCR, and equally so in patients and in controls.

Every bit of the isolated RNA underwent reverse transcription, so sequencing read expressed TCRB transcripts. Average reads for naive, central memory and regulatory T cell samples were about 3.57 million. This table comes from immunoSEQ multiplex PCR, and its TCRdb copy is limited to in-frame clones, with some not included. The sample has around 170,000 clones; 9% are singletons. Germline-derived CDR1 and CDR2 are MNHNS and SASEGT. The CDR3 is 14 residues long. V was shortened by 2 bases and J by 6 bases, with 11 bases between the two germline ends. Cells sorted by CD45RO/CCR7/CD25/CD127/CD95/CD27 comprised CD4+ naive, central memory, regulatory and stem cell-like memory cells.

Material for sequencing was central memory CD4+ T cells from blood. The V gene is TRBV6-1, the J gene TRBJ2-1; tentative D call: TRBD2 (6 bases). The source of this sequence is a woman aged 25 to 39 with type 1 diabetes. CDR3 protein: CASSEPAGFNEQFF. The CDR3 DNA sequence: TGTGCCAGCAGTGAACCAGCGGGCTTCAATGAGCAGTTCTTC.